This T cell receptor (beta chain) appears in the sequencing data of a study of CD8 T cells in ankylosing spondylitis (TCRdb year 2017). In the study overall: The study profiled T cell receptor beta repertoires in healthy donors and ankylosing spondylitis patients to find disease-linked TCR variants. Peripheral blood was sampled, and synovial fluid was additionally collected from ankylosing spondylitis patients. The whole study cohort included under 140 healthy donors and roughly 24 ankylosing spondylitis patients. What the work shows at the level of the full study, not this receptor alone: Blood from ankylosing spondylitis patients appeared to be characterized by a TCR beta motif composed of 7 to 9 highly homologous amino acid variants. The disease-linked clones showed a CD8+ phenotype and occurred at relatively low frequencies in peripheral blood. Some motif variants were previously reported in synovial fluid and blood of reactive arthritis patients, suggesting common disease-initiation mechanisms. According to the report, matched synovial fluid samples from ankylosing spondylitis patients were significantly enriched for the disease-linked clones.

The CDR3 contains 15 residues, cysteine and phenylalanine counted. CDR3 DNA is the only sequence kept; it has 45 bases, read in frame from the first base. Sequences WSHSY (CDR1) and SAAADI (CDR2) are obtained from the germline V gene. V is shortened by 10 bases, J by 0 bases, and the region joining them spans 16 bases. In its sample, this clonotype was seen a few times. This receptor's antigen is unknown. Per-nucleotide qualities are absent, and no much larger clonotype sits a single base away. The instrument was an Illumina HiSeq 2500. TCR beta libraries were prepared by quantitative 5'-RACE with molecular barcodes. The source study handled its data this way. Disease-linked TCR variants were identified with a new computational method built on a probabilistic model of VDJ rearrangement. In TCRdb, the public reads were trimmed at Q25 with fastp and aligned with MiXCR, with productive beta chains retained. Rows matching on CDR3 protein sequence are summarized as one entry with the most common DNA and genes. The V and J calls shown here were made by TCRdb, not taken from the authors' results. This sample comprises a few hundred thousand distinct CDR3 sequences, roughly 8% of them detected only once. The ten largest clones take up 14% to 15% of the sample.

The receptor comes from a male donor with ankylosing spondylitis. Sequenced material: blood, either unsorted or a sorted T cell fraction (not recorded which). The chain is made from TRBV10-2 and TRBJ1-5; no D gene is confidently identified. The sequence in DNA is TGCGCCACCAGCCCCACGCGGTATAGCAATCAGCCCCAGCATTTT. This translates into CATSPTRYSNQPQHF.